Listed below are T cell receptor beta chains from one sample, sequenced in a study of regulatory T cells in long-lasting Graves disease. One entry per CDR3 protein, called by TCRdb with MiXCR from the multiplex PCR reads. This repertoire shows 250,000 or so distinct CDR3 sequences, under 20% found once; its top ten account for 12% to 15%. The sample also formed part of further work on T cells in Graves' hyperthyroidism and ophthalmopathy.

The sample was peripheral blood mononuclear cells (PBMCs), taken at new diagnosis, from a patient treated with antithyroid drugs. The receptor set was obtained from a woman aged 25 to 39 with Graves disease. The CDR3 runs from the conserved cysteine through the conserved F or W. D genes are given only for firm matches. A clone size is listed for some rows: how often the clone was seen (once, few, many), or a class if it is expanded.

size	D	V	J	DNA	CDR3
many	TRBD1	TRBV20-1	TRBJ2-7	TGCAGTGTCAAAGGGGACAGAGCCTACGAGCAGTACTTC	CSVKGDRAYEQYF
-	-	TRBV20-1	TRBJ1-4	TGCAGTGCTAGCAAACAGCCAACTAATGAAAAACTGTTTTTT	CSASKQPTNEKLFF
many	TRBD1	TRBV20-1	TRBJ1-6	TGCAGTGCTAGAGATTTTTCCGGGACAGGGAACTCACCCCTCCACTTT	CSARDFSGTGNSPLHF
many	-	TRBV7-9	TRBJ1-1	TGTGCCAGCAGCTTAGGTTTCCAAAACACTGAAGCTTTCTTT	CASSLGFQNTEAFF
few	-	TRBV19	TRBJ2-3	TGTGCCAGTAGTCGGGGATTTACTAGCACAGATACGCAGTATTTT	CASSRGFTSTDTQYF
few	-	TRBV24-1	TRBJ1-5	TGTGCCACCAGTGTCGGCGCGGGGCAGCCCCAGCATTTT	CATSVGAGQPQHF
many	TRBD1	TRBV12-5	TRBJ2-2	TGTGCTAGTGGTTTGCCCACAGGGGGCCCGCCCGGGGAGCTGTTTTTT	CASGLPTGGPPGELFF
-	-	TRBV27	TRBJ2-7	TGTGCCAGCAGCAATGTCCGGGGGCCCCCTTACGAGCAGTACTTC	CASSNVRGPPYEQYF
many	-	TRBV12-3/TRBV12-4	TRBJ1-1	TGTGCCAGCGCGGACCTCGCGATGAACACTGAAGCTTTCTTT	CASADLAMNTEAFF
many	TRBD1	TRBV5-1	TRBJ2-1	TGTGCCAGCAGCGAGGGGACAGGGAGCTCCTACAATGAGCAGTTCTTC	CASSEGTGSSYNEQFF
-	TRBD2	TRBV6-2/TRBV6-3	TRBJ2-3	TGTGCCAGCAGTTACGCTGTTTTTGCGGGGGGGAGCACAGATACGCAGTATTTT	CASSYAVFAGGSTDTQYF
-	TRBD2	TRBV10-3	TRBJ2-3	TGTGCCATCACGGCGAGCGGGGGGGGAACAGATACGCAGTATTTT	CAITASGGGTDTQYF
-	-	TRBV6-5	TRBJ1-2	TGTGCCAGCAGTTACTCACGGACTAACTATGGCTACACCTTC	CASSYSRTNYGYTF
many	-	TRBV6-1	TRBJ2-1	TGTGCCAGCACACGACAGGAAAACAATGAGCAGTTCTTC	CASTRQENNEQFF
many	-	TRBV19	TRBJ1-1	TGTGCCAGTAGTATTGGACAGATGAACACTGAAGCTTTCTTT	CASSIGQMNTEAFF
many	-	TRBV13	TRBJ1-2	TGTGCCAGCAACAGGGTAAACGATGGCTACACCTTC	CASNRVNDGYTF
many	-	TRBV3-1	TRBJ1-6	TGTGCCAGCAGCCAAGGGGGGTCCTCACCCCTCCACTTT	CASSQGGSSPLHF
-	TRBD2	TRBV3-1	TRBJ2-1	TGTGCCAGCAGCCAAGACCGGAGCGGGAGTGGAAGGAATGAGCAGTTCTTC	CASSQDRSGSGRNEQFF
many	TRBD2	TRBV6-5	TRBJ2-1	TGTGCCAGCAGCTACGAAGCGGGGGGGCGCAATGAGCAGTTCTTC	CASSYEAGGRNEQFF
few	TRBD1	TRBV29-1	TRBJ2-1	TGCAGCGTTGGGACAGGGCCCTACAATGAGCAGTTCTTC	CSVGTGPYNEQFF
many	-	TRBV20-1	TRBJ2-1	TGCAGTGCCCGTCGAGACAGTCTCTCCTACAATGAGCAGTTCTTC	CSARRDSLSYNEQFF
many	-	TRBV12-3/TRBV12-4	TRBJ2-5	TGTGCCAGCAGCTCCGGACTCACGGGGACCCAGTACTTC	CASSSGLTGTQYF
many	-	TRBV24-1	TRBJ2-2	TGTGCCACCAGTGATCCAGGGAAGGGGAACACCGGGGAGCTGTTTTTT	CATSDPGKGNTGELFF
many	-	TRBV6-2/TRBV6-3	TRBJ1-5	TGTGCCAGCAGTTACCTCGGACAGCGAGAGCAGCCCCAGCATTTT	CASSYLGQREQPQHF
many	TRBD2	TRBV7-9	TRBJ2-1	TGTGCCAGCAGCTTGATGGGACTAGCGGGAGACGATGAGCAGTTCTTC	CASSLMGLAGDDEQFF
-	TRBD2	TRBV12-3/TRBV12-4	TRBJ2-1	TGTGCCAGCAGTTCCGTAGCGGGGGGGCTCCTAGACAATGAGCAGTTCTTC	CASSSVAGGLLDNEQFF
many	-	TRBV27	TRBJ1-1	TGTGCCAGCAGTGGGGGGAACACTGAAGCTTTCTTT	CASSGGNTEAFF
many	-	TRBV6-5	TRBJ2-5	TGTGCCAGCAGTTATGGGGGTGGAGTGGAGACCCAGTACTTC	CASSYGGGVETQYF
many	TRBD1	TRBV12-3/TRBV12-4	TRBJ2-3	TGTGCCAGCAAAGGGACAGTGGCGTATACGCAGTATTTT	CASKGTVAYTQYF
many	-	TRBV20-1	TRBJ1-4	TGCAGTGCTAGAGATGGTCGGAATGAAAAACTGTTTTTT	CSARDGRNEKLFF
many	-	TRBV27	TRBJ1-2	TGTGCCAGCCGAACCCTTGGGGCCAGCTATGGCTACACCTTC	CASRTLGASYGYTF
many	-	TRBV6-1	TRBJ1-2	TGTGCCATCTTGGGCTTGGGGAGGGGGGTCTATGGCTACACCTTC	CAILGLGRGVYGYTF
many	TRBD2	TRBV5-4	TRBJ2-3	TGTGCCAGCAGCAAGGGACTAGCGGGGGGTTTAGGAGATACGCAGTATTTT	CASSKGLAGGLGDTQYF
many	TRBD2	TRBV10-3	TRBJ2-5	TGTGCCATCAGTGATCTAAGCGGGGGAACTCAAGAGACCCAGTACTTC	CAISDLSGGTQETQYF
many	-	TRBV7-9	TRBJ1-4	TGTGCCAGCAGCTTAGTGGGAACTAATGAAAAACTGTTTTTT	CASSLVGTNEKLFF
many	-	TRBV11-2	TRBJ1-5	TGTGCCAGCAGCTTAGGGGAGCTAAAGGCCCAGCATTTT	CASSLGELKAQHF
many	-	TRBV2	TRBJ2-5	TGTGCCAGCAGTGGAACCCAAGAGACCCAGTACTTC	CASSGTQETQYF